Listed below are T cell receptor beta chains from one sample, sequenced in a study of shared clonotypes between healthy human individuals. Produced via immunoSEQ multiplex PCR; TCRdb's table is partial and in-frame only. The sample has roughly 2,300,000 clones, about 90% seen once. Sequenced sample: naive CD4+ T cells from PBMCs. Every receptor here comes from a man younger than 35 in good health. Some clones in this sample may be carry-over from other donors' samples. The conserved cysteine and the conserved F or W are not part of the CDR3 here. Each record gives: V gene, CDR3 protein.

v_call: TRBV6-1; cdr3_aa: ASSVKAIPLNTEAF
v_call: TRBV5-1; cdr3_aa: ASSFFSGPDTQY
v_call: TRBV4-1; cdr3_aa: ASSQVYGRVGTGELF
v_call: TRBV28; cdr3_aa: ASSLSGAGPQETQY
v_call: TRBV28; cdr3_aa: ASSLSYSYEQY
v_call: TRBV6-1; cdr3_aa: ASSGRGDETQY
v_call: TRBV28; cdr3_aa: ASSTASGGPYEQY
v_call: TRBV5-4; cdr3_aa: ASSWDSSTEAF
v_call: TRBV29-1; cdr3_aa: SVRREPSSYNEQF
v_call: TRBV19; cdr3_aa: ASSMSTFGGETQY
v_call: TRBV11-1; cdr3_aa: ASSPPPGHLAADTQY
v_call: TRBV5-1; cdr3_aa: ASSWAGGSQPQH
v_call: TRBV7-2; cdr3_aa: ASSLVGQFTTDTQY
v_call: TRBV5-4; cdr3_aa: ASSLDSPSANIQY
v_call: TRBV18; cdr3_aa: ASSPPGYATNEKLF
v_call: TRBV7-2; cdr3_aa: ASSLLVGGSKPGELF
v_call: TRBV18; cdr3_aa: ASSPPSGSITGELF
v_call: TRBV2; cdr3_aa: ASSDQLTEAF
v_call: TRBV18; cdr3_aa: ASSPLAGGGQETQY
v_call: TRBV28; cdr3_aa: ASSSSGSLNTEAF
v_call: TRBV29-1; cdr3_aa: SVAGRNTGELF
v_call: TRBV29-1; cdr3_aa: SVGRTSLSEQY
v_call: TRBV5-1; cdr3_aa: ASSERTGSEQY
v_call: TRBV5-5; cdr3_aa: ASSETSARGIEQF
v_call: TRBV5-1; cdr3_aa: ASSLIAGLYEQY
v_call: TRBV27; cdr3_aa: ASSLSAGRTTEAF
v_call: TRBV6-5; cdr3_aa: ASSRKWNYEQY
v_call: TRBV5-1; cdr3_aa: ASSLRGTSGGTSYEQY
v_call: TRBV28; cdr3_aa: ASSLSIRGKNIQY
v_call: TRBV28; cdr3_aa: ASSLPGPGANVLT
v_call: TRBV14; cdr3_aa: ASSQGGQGELATQY
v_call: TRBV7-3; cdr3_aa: ASGVGLAGDEQF
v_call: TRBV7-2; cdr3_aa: ASSLGRLNTEAF